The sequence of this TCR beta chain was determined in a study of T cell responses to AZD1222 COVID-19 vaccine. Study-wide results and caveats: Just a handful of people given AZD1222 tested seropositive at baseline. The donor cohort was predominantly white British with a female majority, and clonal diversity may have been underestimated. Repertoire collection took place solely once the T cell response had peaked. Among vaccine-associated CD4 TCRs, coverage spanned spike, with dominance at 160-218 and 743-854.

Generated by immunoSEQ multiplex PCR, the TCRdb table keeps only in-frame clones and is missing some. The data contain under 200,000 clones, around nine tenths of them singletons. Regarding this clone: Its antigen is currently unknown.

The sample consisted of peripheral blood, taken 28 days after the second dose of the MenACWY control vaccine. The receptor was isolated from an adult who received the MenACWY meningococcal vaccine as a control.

Here the CDR3 DNA reads TGTGCCAGCAGTGGCTGGGAGCGGGAATCCTACAATGAGCAGTTCTTC. It encodes CASSGWERESYNEQFF. This sequence joins TRBV6-1 and TRBJ2-1; 7 nucleotides agree with TRBD2. The V gene end was trimmed by 4 bases and the J gene end by 1 base; junction bases not matched to a gene: 7. The V gene's germline CDR1 is MNHNS and CDR2 SASEGT. The CDR3 is 16 amino acids.